Below are 14 T cell receptor beta chains sequenced from a single sample in a study of identical twins. TCRdb re-analysed the 5' RACE reads in MiXCR, keeping a single row per CDR3 protein. The sample yields a few hundred thousand distinct CDR3 sequences, 9% to 10% seen once. Sequencing was performed on naive T cells sorted from blood. The receptors were sampled from a woman aged 45 to 65 in good health.

This clonotype showed up just a few times. This chain links TRBV19 with TRBJ2-1, with TRBD2 identical over 12 bases. Trimming took 4 bases from V and 6 from J; bases not matched to a gene: 4. This CDR3 has 15 amino acids. Per the germline V gene, CDR1 is LNHDA and CDR2 is SQIVND (reference sequence). The CDR3 protein is CASSTSGRGSNEQFF. CDR3 DNA: TGTGCCAGTAGTACTAGCGGGAGGGGTTCCAATGAGCAGTTCTTC.

A few counts support this clonotype. V gene TRBV10-3 combines with J gene TRBJ2-5, with D perhaps matching TRBD1 or TRBD2 (5 bases each). The V gene lost 5 bases and the J gene lost 5 bases, with 9 bases spanning the gap. Germline CDR1 reads ENHRY; CDR2 reads SYGVKD. The CDR3 totals 12 residues. CDR3 residues: CAISRDGETQYF. CDR3 nucleotide sequence: TGTGCCATCAGTAGGGACGGGGAGACCCAGTACTTC.

This clonotype was observed many times. The chain uses TRBV12-3 or TRBV12-4 and TRBJ2-1, with D possibly TRBD2 on 7 matching bases. The CDR3 is 14 residues long. Trimming stripped 7 bases from V and 5 bases from J, with 15 bases between. The CDR3 here is CASKPGGPHNEQFF. The CDR3 coding sequence is TGTGCCAGCAAACCGGGGGGCCCCCACAATGAGCAGTTCTTC.

This clonotype was seen at least ten times. The chain has TRBV12-3 or TRBV12-4 and TRBJ2-3; TRBD1 is a possible D gene (6 bases). The CDR3 runs 12 residues. Trimming pared 6 bases from V and 9 bases from J, leaving 13 bases between. The CDR3 reads CASRQTGWTQYF. The CDR3 DNA is TGTGCCAGCAGGCAGACAGGTTGGACGCAGTATTTT.

The V call is TRBV11-2, the J call TRBJ2-3, with a tentative D call TRBD2 (5 bases). Germline V gene sequence: CDR1 SGHAT, CDR2 FQNNGV. V was trimmed by 5 bases and J by 2 bases, leaving 17 bases between them. The CDR3 sequence is 16 residues long. This CDR3 reads CASSAQTRPITDTQYF. CDR3 in DNA: TGTGCCAGCAGCGCCCAAACTAGGCCTATCACAGATACGCAGTATTTT.

In this sample, this clonotype turned up once. This chain joins TRBV30 and TRBJ2-7; 7 bases line up with TRBD1. CDR1 GTSNPN and CDR2 SVGIG come from the germline V gene (reference sequence). Trimming at V came to 3 bases and at J to 1 base, leaving 6 bases not matched to a gene. CDR3 length: 14 residues. The CDR3 is CAWRRTGGSYEQYF. CDR3 coding DNA: TGTGCCTGGAGAAGGACAGGCGGATCCTACGAGCAGTACTTC.

This clonotype appeared a few times. The chain has TRBV5-1 and TRBJ2-5; D remains unclear. Germline CDR1 reads SGHRS; CDR2 reads YFSETQ. Trimming shortened V by 2 bases and J by 3 bases, and 14 bases separated the two germline ends. This CDR3 is built from 15 residues. The chain's CDR3 is CASSFTPGNKETQYF. DNA for the CDR3: TGCGCCAGCAGCTTTACTCCTGGGAATAAAGAGACCCAGTACTTC.

This clonotype was recorded at least ten times. The J gene is TRBJ2-1, the V gene TRBV3-1; TRBD1 matches 11 bases. After removal of 6 bases from V and 8 bases from J, the junction contained 9 bases not matched to a gene. From germline, CDR1 is LGHDT and CDR2 YNNKEL (reference sequence). This CDR3 comprises 15 residues. The CDR3 DNA follows: TGTGCCAGCAGAGGGACAGGGGGGAGAATTGATGAGCAGTTCTTC. This gives the protein CASRGTGGRIDEQFF.

This clonotype was counted ten times or more. This rearrangement joins TRBV29-1 to TRBJ2-3, with 7 bases fitting TRBD1. Germline CDR1 and CDR2: SQVTM and ANQGSEA. The CDR3 covers 13 residues. Germline trimming cut 4 bases from V and 5 bases from J; bases unmatched to any gene: 6. The DNA of the CDR3 is TGCAGCGTTGGACAGGGTCCCGGAGATACGCAGTATTTT. Its protein is CSVGQGPGDTQYF.

The CDR3 sequence: CASTADLTGELFF. The CDR3, as DNA: TGTGCCAGTACTGCTGACCTAACCGGGGAGCTGTTTTTT. The gene calls are TRBV14 and TRBJ2-2; D is uncertain. Germline CDR1 SGHDN, CDR2 FVKESK. The V and J ends lost 9 bases and 5 bases respectively, with 13 bases between them. This CDR3 contains 13 residues.

The V and J genes are TRBV3-1 and TRBJ1-1, with a weak D call TRBD1 (5 bases). CDR1 LGHDT and CDR2 YNNKEL come from the germline V gene (reference sequence). The CDR3 is 14 residues long. Trimming pared 2 bases from V and 1 base from J, leaving 8 bases between. In DNA, the CDR3 is TGTGCCAGCAGCCAATTGGGGGGGAACACTGAAGCTTTCTTT. Protein: CASSQLGGNTEAFF.

This clonotype was observed a few times. J is TRBJ2-1 and V is TRBV3-1, with D possibly called TRBD1 or TRBD2 (5 bases each). Trimming stripped 3 bases from V and 9 bases from J, with 18 bases between. CDR3 length equals 15 residues. Germline V gives CDR1 LGHDT, CDR2 YNNKEL (reference sequence). CDR3 in amino acids: CASSHRGALPGEQFF. CDR3 sequence (DNA): TGTGCCAGCAGCCACAGAGGGGCACTCCCGGGTGAGCAGTTCTTC.

This clonotype came up a few times. In DNA, the CDR3 is TGTGCTAGTGGTTTGTTTTACCCAACAGGGGACACTGAAGCTTTCTTT. Translation: CASGLFYPTGDTEAFF. V usage is TRBV12-5 and J usage is TRBJ1-1; 7 nucleotides align to TRBD1. The V and J ends lost 2 bases and 3 bases, in that order; junction bases with no gene match: 9. The CDR3 contains 16 residues. The germline CDR1 and CDR2 sequences are LGHNT and FRNRAP.

The chain carries TRBV10-1 and TRBJ2-5; a possible D gene is TRBD2 (5 bases). Trimming removed 2 bases from V and 7 bases from J, with 14 bases in between. The length of the CDR3 is 14 residues. Germline CDR1 reads WNHNN; CDR2 reads SYGVQD (reference sequence). The CDR3 loop reads CASSEKLASGTQYF. In DNA form, the CDR3 reads TGCGCCAGCAGTGAGAAATTAGCGTCGGGGACCCAGTACTTC.